The 2 T cell receptor beta chains given below trace back to one sample, sequenced in a study of blood T cell repertoires in COVID-19. Profiling relied on immunoSEQ multiplex PCR, and the TCRdb table lists in-frame clones only, not all of them. This sample has fewer than 450,000 clones; about nine tenths occur once, and the top ten carry about 6.3%. The sample was peripheral blood. The origin of the receptors is a woman in her 50s with COVID-19, enrolled during active disease.

The chain joins TRBV11-2 to TRBJ1-1; 7 bases are a match to TRBD1. CDR1 is SGHAT and CDR2 is FQNNGV in the germline V gene. J gave up 4 bases and V 1 base, and 6 bases lay outside the gene matches. This CDR3 region has 15 residues. The CDR3 nucleotides read TGTGCCAGCAGCTTAGGAAAGGGGGCGTTCACTGAAGCTTTCTTT. This codes for CASSLGKGAFTEAFF. The full variable domain, its missing parts supplied by reference TRBV11-2 and TRBJ1-1, is EAGVAQSPRYKIIEKRQSVAFWCNPISGHATLYWYQQILGQGPKLLIQFQNNGVVDDSQLPKDRFSAERLKGVDSTLKIQPAKLEDSAVYLCASSLGKGAFTEAFFGQGTRLTVV.

This rearrangement joins TRBV6-2 or TRBV6-3 to TRBJ1-2; a possible D gene is TRBD1 (6 bases). In germline, CDR1 is MNHEY, CDR2 SVGEGT. The CDR3 is 14 amino acids. The V end was cut by 4 bases, the J end by 4 bases, with 13 bases between. The CDR3 DNA follows: TGTGCCAGCAGTTCCGCTGGGGGCGGCTATGGCTACACCTTC. This translates into CASSSAGGGYGYTF.